This TCR beta chain is from a study of T cell clonotyping in hematopoietic cell transplantation (dated by TCRdb to the early 2020s). As for the study more broadly: A total of some 140 blood samples were gathered in the study from under 40 consecutive transplant recipients along with their related donors. Recruitment of patients was conducted between late 2015 and January 2017, and follow-up was continued until late 2020 or death.

The label giving this sample's time point can be read as: 100 days after allo-HCT. Recipient blood was collected about 28 days before transplant and at days 30, 100 and 180 after transplant. Nuclei Lysis Solution was used to extract genomic DNA from fresh or cryopreserved unfractionated peripheral blood mononuclear cells. About this clone itself: The antigen this receptor binds is unknown. No much larger clone is present one base from it, and per-base qualities are unavailable.

The study at large found these results: Broader TCR repertoire diversity after transplant was predicted by Inverse Simpson Index values from donors and from recipients before transplant. The sample size was limited, and CD4 and CD8 repertoire contributions could not be separated because cells were not sorted. Only a small fraction of recipient repertoires overlapped donor repertoires, with over 95% appearing de novo at the given depth. After transplant, TCR diversity in recipients dropped, and pathologically expanded clonotypes increased progressively from day 30 to day 180.

The immunoSEQ assay, a bias-controlled multiplex PCR with V- and J-specific primers, was used to amplify TCR beta CDR3 regions from genomic DNA. In a second PCR step, a proprietary barcode and Illumina adapter sequences were attached to the CDR3 amplicons. An Illumina MiSeq instrument was used to sequence the CDR3 libraries. On the study's bioinformatics: immunoSEQ Analyzer 3.0 was used for export and quality control, with R Bioconductor and Immunarch used for downstream analyses. Only productive rearrangements within the normalized downsampled data set were used in the calculation of repertoire metrics. In the normalized cohort, a clonotype counted as pathologically expanded if the clonotype was larger than 5 templates. The Inverse Simpson Index served as the measure of repertoire diversity. CMV-specificity analyses were carried out on the non-normalized data set to capture all clonotypes. The immuneACCESS repertoire file appears here via TCRdb, limited to in-frame rearrangements. These files lack a portion of the clones; in checked studies, under half of the deficit traces to unresolved V genes, and the cause of the others is not known. V and J calls and clone size come straight from that table; D and trimming were deduced from the DNA. A total of about 29,000 clones appear in this sample, about 94% of them only once. The biggest ten clones account for about 10% of the sample.

The junction shows trimming of 4 bases on V and 2 bases on J, plus 9 bases between the germline ends. For CDR1 and CDR2, the germline V gene lists SGDLS and YYNGEE. The CDR3 goes from the cysteine to the phenylalanine over 14 residues. Just CDR3 DNA is preserved here, 42 bases in frame from base 1. This material consisted of PBMCs, taken 100 days after allogeneic stem cell transplant. This TCR was sampled from a female patient aged 50-60 years who had an allogeneic stem cell transplant from a related donor, so the T cells may come from the graft donor. Some clones in this sample may be carry-over from other donors' samples. The chain couples TRBV9 to TRBJ1-4; D gene: possibly TRBD1, on 5 matching bases. The sequence in DNA is TGTGCCAGCAGCCGGGACTCTACTAATGAAAAACTGTTTTTT. It is translated as CASSRDSTNEKLFF.